These T cell receptor beta chains were read from a single sample in a study of blood T cells in healthy people across ages. TCRdb called the 5' RACE reads again in MiXCR, with one record for every CDR3 protein. The sample carries about 1.7 million distinct CDR3 sequences, roughly 30% recorded once. Specimen: blood. These TCRs come from a woman in her thirties in good health. Each CDR3 is given with its conserved first and last residue. A D gene is named only where the DNA matches it firmly. For some rows the clone size is stated as once, few or many, or as a class when expanded; others skip it.

V: TRBV30; D: TRBD1; J: TRBJ2-1; size: -; CDR3: CAWSSVRTGLDNEQFF; DNA: TGTGCCTGGAGTTCGGTCCGGACAGGGCTGGACAATGAGCAGTTCTTC
V: TRBV10-3; D: TRBD1; J: TRBJ1-2; size: -; CDR3: CAITQDRDGYTF; DNA: TGTGCCATCACCCAAGACAGGGATGGCTACACCTTC
V: TRBV12-3/TRBV12-4; D: -; J: TRBJ2-1; size: few; CDR3: CASAYAGARNEQFF; DNA: TGTGCCAGCGCATATGCGGGGGCCCGCAATGAGCAGTTCTTC
V: TRBV5-6; D: TRBD2; J: TRBJ2-1; size: few; CDR3: CASSLAGGGFYEQFF; DNA: TGTGCCAGCAGCCTCGCGGGGGGGGGTTTCTATGAGCAGTTCTTC
V: TRBV5-1; D: -; J: TRBJ1-3; size: -; CDR3: CASSGGTGLSTIYF; DNA: TGCGCCAGCAGCGGAGGGACCGGATTGAGCACCATATATTTT
V: TRBV12-5; D: -; J: TRBJ1-1; size: -; CDR3: CASGLRVNTEAFF; DNA: TGTGCTAGTGGCCTTCGAGTGAACACTGAAGCTTTCTTT
V: TRBV3-1; D: TRBD1; J: TRBJ2-2; size: -; CDR3: CASSARGRAAGELFF; DNA: TGTGCCAGCAGCGCCAGGGGGCGCGCCGCCGGGGAGCTGTTTTTT
V: TRBV6-4; D: TRBD1; J: TRBJ1-1; size: -; CDR3: CASSAQGETEAFF; DNA: TGTGCCAGCAGTGCCCAGGGGGAGACTGAAGCTTTCTTT
V: TRBV7-2; D: TRBD1; J: TRBJ2-1; size: -; CDR3: CASSSGQGAVPGEQFF; DNA: TGTGCCAGCAGCTCGGGACAGGGGGCTGTCCCTGGGGAGCAGTTCTTC
V: TRBV12-3/TRBV12-4; D: -; J: TRBJ2-3; size: -; CDR3: CASSNPDTRDTQYF; DNA: TGTGCCAGCAGCAACCCAGACACGAGAGATACGCAGTATTTT
V: TRBV10-3; D: -; J: TRBJ2-7; size: many; CDR3: CAISDKVPYEQYF; DNA: TGTGCCATCAGTGATAAGGTTCCCTACGAGCAGTACTTC
V: TRBV5-6; D: TRBD2; J: TRBJ2-7; size: -; CDR3: CASRIAGGSYEQYF; DNA: TGTGCCAGCAGAATAGCGGGAGGCTCCTACGAGCAGTACTTC
V: TRBV5-1; D: TRBD1; J: TRBJ2-7; size: -; CDR3: CASSKGTVEREQYF; DNA: TGCGCCAGCAGCAAAGGGACAGTGGAACGCGAGCAGTACTTC
V: TRBV10-3; D: -; J: TRBJ1-2; size: few; CDR3: CAISEHLRSGEYYGYTF; DNA: TGTGCCATCAGTGAGCACTTAAGGAGTGGAGAATACTATGGCTACACCTTC
V: TRBV10-3; D: -; J: TRBJ2-3; size: -; CDR3: CAISESTEKQYF; DNA: TGTGCCATCAGTGAGTCGACCGAGAAGCAGTATTTT
V: TRBV5-1; D: -; J: TRBJ2-7; size: few; CDR3: CASKPQDLGNGEQYF; DNA: TGCGCCAGCAAACCCCAGGATCTAGGTAATGGCGAGCAGTACTTC
V: TRBV7-2; D: -; J: TRBJ1-2; size: -; CDR3: CTSSLAPPGTANYGYTF; DNA: TGTACCAGCAGCTTAGCTCCCCCGGGCACAGCTAACTATGGCTACACCTTC
V: TRBV2; D: TRBD1; J: TRBJ1-2; size: -; CDR3: CASSDDRGGDGYTF; DNA: TGTGCCAGCAGTGATGACAGGGGAGGCGATGGCTACACCTTC
V: TRBV7-9; D: TRBD2; J: TRBJ2-7; size: many; CDR3: CASSFRPGTSGSYEQYF; DNA: TGTGCCAGCAGTTTTAGACCCGGGACTAGCGGCTCCTACGAGCAGTACTTC
V: TRBV24-1; D: -; J: TRBJ1-5; size: -; CDR3: CATNPRTDNQPQHF; DNA: TGTGCCACCAACCCTAGGACAGATAATCAGCCCCAGCATTTT
V: TRBV2; D: TRBD2; J: TRBJ2-3; size: -; CDR3: CASRITSGSTDTQYF; DNA: TGTGCCAGCAGGATTACTAGCGGATCCACAGATACGCAGTATTTT